The clone carrying this TCR beta chain was seen only a few times. Its antigen is as yet unknown. The entry originates in a study of beta chain features in type 1 diabetes. About the research overall: There was similarity between patients and healthy donors in age, gender and cell yields. Study results and limitations: Whether HLA type affects TCRB rearrangement stayed undetermined in the present work. In type 1 diabetes patients, VDJ junctions had fewer insertions; deletions at these junctions were more frequent. People with Type 1 diabetes carried modestly yet significantly shorter TCRB CDR3s in all four CD4+ subsets.

Expressed TCRB transcripts were sequenced because the entire RNA isolate underwent reverse transcription. Sequenced by immunoSEQ multiplex PCR; TCRdb stores in-frame clones only, minus some. Among about 230,000 clones listed, more than 15% were seen once. Material for sequencing was naive CD4+ T cells from blood. This sequence was found in a man under 40 with type 1 diabetes.

The CDR3 loop is CSAETGSTNEKLFF. Written as DNA, the CDR3 is TGCAGCGCCGAAACAGGGTCAACTAATGAAAAACTGTTTTTT. V is TRBV29-1 and J is TRBJ1-4; D perhaps matches TRBD1 (6 bases). This CDR3 has 14 residues. Deletions cut 7 bases from V and 0 bases from J, with 12 bases between. Per germline, CDR1 SQVTM and CDR2 ANQGSEA.